Below, 32 T cell receptor beta chains from the same sample are listed, as sequenced in a study. TCRdb reprocessed the 5' RACE reads via MiXCR and lists one record per CDR3 protein. Of tens of thousands of distinct CDR3 sequences listed, about 25% are singletons. Sequencing was done on a sample of tumor-infiltrating naive CD4+ T cells sorted from the breast tumor. Subset meaning: naive CD4+ T cells, CD4+CD45RA+CD25-. The receptors stem from a female donor with breast cancer.

The V and J genes are TRBV5-1 and TRBJ1-1; 10 bases agree with TRBD1. The CDR3 extends over 14 amino acids. Germline V gene sequence: CDR1 SGHRS, CDR2 YFSETQ. V shed 3 bases, J shed 4 bases, and the junction held 3 bases outside the gene matches. The CDR3 DNA reads TGCGCCAGCAGCTCCCGGACAGGGGGCACTGAAGCTTTCTTT. Protein sequence: CASSSRTGGTEAFF. Complete variable domain (other parts from reference TRBV5-1 and TRBJ1-1): KAGVTQTPRYLIKTRGQQVTLSCSPISGHRSVSWYQQTPGQGLQFLFEYFSETQRNKGNFPGRFSGRQFSNSRSEMNVSTLELGDSALYLCASSSRTGGTEAFFGQGTRLTVV.

This clonotype was detected a few times. The chain couples TRBV6-5 to TRBJ2-7; D possibly corresponds to TRBD2 (6 bases). V was cut by 0 bases and J by 4 bases, with 16 bases left in between. Germline CDR1 and CDR2: MNHEY and SVGAGI. The CDR3 totals 16 residues. CDR3 DNA: TGTGCCAGCAGTTACTCGGTCATGGGAGGAGCTTACGAGCAGTACTTC. It is translated as CASSYSVMGGAYEQYF.

This clonotype was detected only a few times. This sequence joins TRBV4-1 and TRBJ2-3; D unresolved. V gave up 1 base and J gave up 2 bases, with 13 bases separating them. CDR1 is MGHRA and CDR2 is YSYEKL in the germline V gene. This CDR3 comprises 16 residues. CDR3 sequence (DNA): TGCGCCAGCAGCCAAGTCGATTTAATGGTCACAGATACGCAGTATTTT. Translated, it gives CASSQVDLMVTDTQYF.

As DNA, the CDR3 is TGTGCCAGCAGCCAAGTCCGGCAGGCTGTAGCTTTCTTT. Protein sequence: CASSQVRQAVAFF. The rearrangement links TRBV3-1 to TRBJ1-1, with unresolved D. The CDR3 totals 13 residues. Germline V gene lookup returns CDR1 LGHDT and CDR2 YNNKEL (reference sequence). V dropped 1 base and J dropped 10 bases, with 13 bases sitting between them.

The V call is TRBV6-2 or TRBV6-3, the J call TRBJ1-1; D is uncertain. Germline lookup yields CDR1 MNHEY and CDR2 SVGEGT. The CDR3 is 13 amino acids. V shed 6 bases and J shed 11 bases, with 19 bases lying between them. This chain's CDR3 is CASRERDTQRAFF. The DNA of the CDR3 is TGTGCCAGCAGAGAGAGAGACACGCAAAGGGCTTTCTTT.

This clonotype has only a few counts. This chain links TRBV20-1 with TRBJ2-2; maybe TRBD2 (5 bases). V was clipped by 3 bases and J by 7 bases, with 15 bases between them. The CDR3 extends over 14 amino acids. Germline V CDR1 and CDR2: DFQATT, SNEGSKA (reference sequence). The CDR3 loop is CSASRTQIVGELFF. CDR3 in DNA: TGCAGTGCTAGTAGGACTCAGATCGTCGGGGAGCTGTTTTTT.

The gene calls are TRBV20-1 and TRBJ2-6; no definite D call. The CDR3 extends over 18 amino acids. V was trimmed by 0 bases and J by 3 bases, leaving 18 bases between them. Germline values: CDR1 DFQATT, CDR2 SNEGSKA (reference sequence). CDR3 region: CSARDLTWLPGGANVLTF. DNA for the CDR3: TGCAGTGCTAGAGATCTAACATGGCTTCCGGGTGGGGCCAACGTCCTGACTTTC.

The J gene is TRBJ1-1, the V gene TRBV9, with D hard to call. Trimming removed 0 bases from V and 0 bases from J, with 9 bases in between. This CDR3 comprises 15 residues. Germline CDR1 and CDR2: SGDLS and YYNGEE. The CDR3 sequence is CASSVGLDLNTEAFF. The CDR3 DNA reads as TGTGCCAGCAGCGTAGGACTCGACTTGAACACTGAAGCTTTCTTT.

On this clonotype itself: One junction end does not reproduce the germline sequence, and a read error may be involved. This sequence joins TRBV5-1 and TRBJ1-5, with D maybe TRBD1 (6 bases). CDR3 length equals 14 residues. Germline CDR1 and CDR2: SGHRS and YFSETQ. CDR3 sequence reads: CTSSLEGGGQPQHF. The DNA for the CDR3 is TGCACCAGCAGCTTGGAGGGGGGCGGACAGCCCCAGCATTTT.

In this sample, this clonotype turned up a few times. The V call is TRBV9, the J call TRBJ1-6; D remains unclear. The ends were cut back, 6 bases at V and 9 bases at J, with 19 bases in the middle. The CDR3 totals 15 residues. In germline, CDR1 is SGDLS, CDR2 YYNGEE. The CDR3 protein is CASNPIGGNSSPLHF. The CDR3 nucleotides read TGTGCCAGCAACCCAATTGGAGGGAACTCTTCACCCCTCCACTTT.

V usage is TRBV2 and J usage is TRBJ2-5; D ambiguous. Germline V lookup: CDR1 SNHLY, CDR2 FYNNEI. The CDR3 runs 11 residues. V was pared by 5 bases and J by 3 bases, with 4 bases between. The CDR3 region has the DNA TGTGCCAGCAGTTTCAAAGAGACCCAGTACTTC. It specifies CASSFKETQYF. The full variable domain, in which reference TRBV2 and TRBJ2-5 provide the parts outside the CDR3, is EPEVTQTPSHQVTQMGQEVILRCVPISNHLYFYWYRQILGQKVEFLVSFYNNEISEKSEIFDDQFSVERPDGSNFTLKIRSTKLEDSAMYFCASSFKETQYFGPGTRLLVL.

Turning to this clonotype: A read error may produce the germline difference seen at one junction end. The rearrangement links TRBV20-1 to TRBJ2-5; the D is unclear. CDR1 and CDR2 from the germline V gene are DFQATT and SNEGSKA (reference sequence). The CDR3 contains 14 residues. CDR3 nucleotide sequence: TGCAGTGCCATGACTGGGCCGGGTGGAGAGACTCAGTACTTC. Encoded protein: CSAMTGPGGETQYF.

This clonotype occurred many times. The rearrangement joins TRBV6-1 to TRBJ2-1, with D perhaps given as TRBD1 or TRBD2 (6 bases each). Trimming took 4 bases from V and 0 from J, leaving 16 bases between them. This CDR3 is 17 amino acids long. Germline V CDR1 and CDR2: MNHNS, SASEGT. The CDR3 nucleotides read TGTGCCAGCAGTGGGCGAAGGGGGGTTAGCTCCTACAATGAGCAGTTCTTC. Residues: CASSGRRGVSSYNEQFF.

This clonotype was counted many times. The genes are TRBV6-2 or TRBV6-3 and TRBJ2-2; no reliable D call. V lost 0 bases to trimming and J lost 7 bases, with 3 bases between them. From germline, CDR1 is MNHEY and CDR2 SVGEGT. The CDR3 has 12 amino acids. The chain's CDR3 is CASSYSGGELFF. CDR3 nucleotide sequence: TGTGCCAGCAGTTACTCGGGCGGGGAGCTGTTTTTT.

This clonotype rates as medium-sized. V usage is TRBV6-5 and J usage is TRBJ2-1; D possibly corresponds to TRBD2 (5 bases). The CDR3 contains 16 residues. CDR1 and CDR2 from the germline V gene are MNHEY and SVGAGI. V was clipped by 2 bases and J by 4 bases, with 15 bases between them. DNA of the CDR3: TGTGCCAGCAGTTACACCACTAGGCTATTTTACAATGAGCAGTTCTTC. Amino acid sequence: CASSYTTRLFYNEQFF.

The sample holds many counts of this clonotype. The chain joins TRBV29-1 to TRBJ1-1, with TRBD1 matching 7 bases. V was clipped by 8 bases and J by 6 bases; unmatched bases: 9. The CDR3 consists of 12 residues. Germline loops: CDR1 SQVTM, CDR2 ANQGSEA. Here the CDR3 DNA reads TGCAGCACGGGACGAGGGGGCTCTGAAGCTTTCTTT. Encoded protein: CSTGRGGSEAFF.

This clonotype was seen only a few times. The genes are TRBV4-1 and TRBJ2-1, with 8 bases aligning to TRBD1. CDR1 and CDR2 (germline): MGHRA, YSYEKL. This CDR3 comprises 16 residues. V lost 0 bases and J lost 4; bases outside the gene matches: 5. The CDR3 coding sequence is TGCGCCAGCAGCCAAGATATGACAGGGGTGTACAATGAGCAGTTCTTC. Its translation is CASSQDMTGVYNEQFF.

Note on this clonotype: Possible read error: a much larger clone is one base away. The CDR3 region is CASSQDTRTGELFF. Here the CDR3 DNA reads TGCGCCAGCAGCCAAGACACGCGCACCGGGGAGCTGTTTTTT. The V call is TRBV4-1, the J call TRBJ2-2; D is uncertain. This CDR3 is 14 amino acids long. The V gene lost 0 bases and the J gene lost 4 bases, with 6 bases spanning the gap. The germline CDR1 and CDR2 sequences are MGHRA and YSYEKL.

The chain employs TRBV28 and TRBJ2-2; 8 nucleotides align to TRBD1. Losses at the gene ends were 2 bases for V and 7 bases for J; bases not matched to a gene: 3. The CDR3 is 14 amino acids. The germline V gene encodes CDR1 MDHEN and CDR2 SYDVKM. Written as DNA, the CDR3 is TGTGCCAGCAGTTTAATACAGGGGGGCGGGGAGCTGTTTTTT. Translated: CASSLIQGGGELFF.

The table lists this clonotype with many counts. The genes are TRBV28 and TRBJ2-7, with D perhaps matching TRBD1 (8 bases). The CDR3 runs 15 residues. Trimming removed 5 bases at V and 6 bases at J, with 20 bases between. Looked up from germline, CDR1 is MDHEN and CDR2 is SYDVKM. DNA for the CDR3: TGTGCCAGCAGTCCATTCGGGGGGACAGGCTCCGAGCAGTACTTC. Its protein is CASSPFGGTGSEQYF.

Notes on this clonotype: One end of the junction does not line up with germline, which may come from a read error. The rearrangement uses TRBV28 and TRBJ2-7; D is perhaps TRBD1 or TRBD2 (5 bases each). CDR1 is MDHEN and CDR2 is SYDVKM in the germline V gene. There are 13 residues in the CDR3. The CDR3 reads CAGSKGTTYEQYF. As DNA, the CDR3 is TGTGCCGGCAGTAAGGGGACCACCTACGAGCAGTACTTC. The complete variable domain, with remaining parts taken from reference TRBV28 and TRBJ2-7, reads DVKVTQSSRYLVKRTGEKVFLECVQDMDHENMFWYRQDPGLGLRLIYFSYDVKMKEKGDIPEGYSVSREKKERFSLILESASTNQTSMYLCAGSKGTTYEQYFGPGTRLTVT.

A few counts support this clonotype. The chain links TRBV4-1 to TRBJ2-1; 12 positions match TRBD2. This CDR3 comprises 18 residues. Trimming took 0 bases from V and 7 from J; bases not matched to a gene: 10. The germline CDR1 and CDR2 sequences are MGHRA and YSYEKL. CDR3 sequence (DNA): TGCGCCAGCAGCCAAGATACCCTACTAGCGGGAGGTCGAAATGAGCAGTTCTTC. Its translation is CASSQDTLLAGGRNEQFF.

Ten or more counts support this clonotype. The rearrangement uses TRBV5-1 and TRBJ2-7, with D perhaps matching TRBD1 or TRBD2 (5 bases each). The CDR3 length is 17 residues. Trimming took off 0 bases at V and 2 bases at J, with 18 bases between the two ends. Germline assignment: CDR1 SGHRS and CDR2 YFSETQ. In DNA form, the CDR3 reads TGCGCCAGCAGCTTGGCCGGAGGCCGGGGCGGAACCTACGAGCAGTACTTC. It encodes CASSLAGGRGGTYEQYF.

This clonotype has at least ten counts. V gene TRBV9 combines with J gene TRBJ2-3; tentative D call: TRBD1 (6 bases). Trimming pared 3 bases from V and 4 bases from J, leaving 12 bases between. Germline V CDR1 and CDR2: SGDLS, YYNGEE. The CDR3 has 14 amino acids. The chain's CDR3 is CASSATGRPDTQYF. The CDR3 nucleotides read TGTGCCAGCAGCGCGACAGGCCGACCAGATACGCAGTATTTT.

This clonotype was counted between two and nine times. The rearrangement joins TRBV12-3 or TRBV12-4 to TRBJ2-4; 8 nucleotides line up with TRBD1. This CDR3 has 15 amino acids. The junction had 6 bases not matched to a gene; V was cut back by 6 bases and J by 2 bases. Here the CDR3 reads CASSLGQGPKNIQYF. CDR3 DNA sequence: TGTGCCAGCAGCCTTGGACAGGGACCCAAAAACATTCAGTACTTC.

This chain connects TRBV5-5 to TRBJ2-2; D call uncertain. The ends were cut back, 1 base at V and 6 bases at J, with 7 bases in the middle. The CDR3 length is 13 residues. Germline assignment: CDR1 SGHKS and CDR2 YYEKEE (reference sequence). Here the CDR3 DNA reads TGTGCCAGCAGCTTGAGGCTCGCCGGGGAGCTGTTTTTT. Amino acid sequence: CASSLRLAGELFF.

This clonotype was seen many times. CDR3 nucleotide sequence: TGTGCCAGCAAACCGACGGTCAGCACAGATACGCAGTATTTT. Translation gives CASKPTVSTDTQYF. The chain carries TRBV6-6 and TRBJ2-3; D is unclear. This CDR3 has 14 amino acids. Looked up from germline, CDR1 is MNHNY and CDR2 is SVGAGI (reference sequence). Trimming cost V 7 bases and J 0 bases, with 11 bases left between them.

This clonotype turned up a few times. This chain joins TRBV3-1 and TRBJ2-2; TRBD1 matches 9 bases. The CDR3 runs to 16 residues. The V segment lost 4 bases and the J segment 2 bases; nucleotides outside the gene matches: 5. Per germline, CDR1 LGHDT and CDR2 YNNKEL (reference sequence). CDR3 sequence: CASSRTGAKNTGELFF. CDR3 sequence (DNA): TGTGCCAGCAGCCGGACAGGGGCGAAAAACACCGGGGAGCTGTTTTTT.

This clonotype was found a few times. The gene calls are TRBV12-3 or TRBV12-4 and TRBJ1-2; no clear D. The CDR3 spans 12 residues. V gave up 6 bases and J gave up 2 bases, with 7 bases separating them. This CDR3 is CASSMDNYGYTF. The CDR3 DNA reads TGTGCCAGCAGCATGGACAACTATGGCTACACCTTC.

This clonotype was seen repeatedly, ten times or more. This rearrangement joins TRBV2 to TRBJ2-2, with a possible D match to TRBD1 (5 bases). Germline V gene data show CDR1 as SNHLY and CDR2 as FYNNEI. The germline V and J ends were trimmed by 6 bases and 0 bases, with 11 bases remaining between them. This CDR3 region has 15 residues. CDR3 in amino acids: CASRLDTPNTGELFF. DNA for the CDR3: TGTGCCAGCAGACTGGACACGCCGAACACCGGGGAGCTGTTTTTT.

This clonotype was picked up a small number of times. The chain carries TRBV20-1 and TRBJ2-1; TRBD2 might be the D (6 bases). The germline gives CDR1 DFQATT, CDR2 SNEGSKA (reference sequence). The CDR3 contains 12 residues. Trimming stripped 3 bases from V and 5 bases from J, with 8 bases between. This CDR3 is CSASRGNNEQFF. The CDR3 bases are TGCAGTGCTAGCCGGGGGAACAATGAGCAGTTCTTC.

The table lists this clonotype with a few counts. This chain joins TRBV6-2 or TRBV6-3 and TRBJ2-1, with D maybe TRBD2 (6 bases). This CDR3 is 14 amino acids long. From germline, CDR1 is MNHEY and CDR2 SVGEGT. V was clipped by 2 bases and J by 10 bases, with 15 bases between them. The chain's CDR3 is CASSYNPTSLEQFF. The CDR3 DNA sequence: TGTGCCAGCAGTTACAACCCCACTAGCTTGGAGCAGTTCTTC.